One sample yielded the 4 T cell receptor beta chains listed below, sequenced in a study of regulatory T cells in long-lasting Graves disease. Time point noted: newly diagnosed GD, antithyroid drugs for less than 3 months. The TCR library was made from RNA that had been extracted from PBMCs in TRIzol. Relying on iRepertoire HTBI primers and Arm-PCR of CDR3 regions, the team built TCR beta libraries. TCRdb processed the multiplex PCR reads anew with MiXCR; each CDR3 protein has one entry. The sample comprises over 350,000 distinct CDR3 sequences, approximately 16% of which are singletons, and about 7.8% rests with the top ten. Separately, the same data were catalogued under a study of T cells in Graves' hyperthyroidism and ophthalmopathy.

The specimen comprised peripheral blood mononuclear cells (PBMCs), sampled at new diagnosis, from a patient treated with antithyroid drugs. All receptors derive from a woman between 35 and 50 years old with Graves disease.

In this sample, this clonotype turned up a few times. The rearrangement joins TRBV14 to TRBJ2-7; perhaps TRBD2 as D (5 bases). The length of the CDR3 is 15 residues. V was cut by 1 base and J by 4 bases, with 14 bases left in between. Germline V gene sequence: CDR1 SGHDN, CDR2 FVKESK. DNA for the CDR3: TGTGCCAGCAGCCAAGTGGGTGGACGGGAATACGAGCAGTACTTC. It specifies CASSQVGGREYEQYF.

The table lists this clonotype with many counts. The CDR3 sequence is CASRTGGLGEYEQYF. DNA for the CDR3: TGTGCCAGCAGAACGGGAGGGCTGGGGGAGTACGAGCAGTACTTC. The V call is TRBV9, the J call TRBJ2-7; 8 bases match TRBD2. The junction had 11 bases not matched to a gene; V was cut back by 5 bases and J by 4 bases. The germline CDR1 and CDR2 sequences are SGDLS and YYNGEE. The CDR3 is made up of 15 amino acids.

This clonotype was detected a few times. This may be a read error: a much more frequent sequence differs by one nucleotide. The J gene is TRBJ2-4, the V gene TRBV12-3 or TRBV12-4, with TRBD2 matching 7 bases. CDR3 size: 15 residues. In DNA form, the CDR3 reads TGTGCCAGCAGCCCTAGCGGATTAGCCGAAAACATTCAGTACTTC. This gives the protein CASSPSGLAENIQYF.

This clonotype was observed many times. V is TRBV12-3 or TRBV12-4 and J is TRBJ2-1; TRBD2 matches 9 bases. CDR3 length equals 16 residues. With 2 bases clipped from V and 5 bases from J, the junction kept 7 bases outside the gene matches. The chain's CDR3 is CASSLSAGGPNNEQFF. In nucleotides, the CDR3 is TGTGCCAGCAGTTTATCCGCGGGAGGGCCAAACAATGAGCAGTTCTTC.